This T cell receptor beta chain originates from a study of blood T cells in healthy people across ages. Study-wide results and limits: Unsorted PBMCs blocked a conclusive comparison of naive and antigen-experienced cells.

Alongside a J-beta primer mix, a sample-barcoded 5' primer served in a second PCR lasting 7 to 11 cycles. With 12 random nucleotides, a template-switch adaptor tagged each individual cDNA molecule. TCRdb re-derived calls from the 5' RACE reads in MiXCR, one entry per CDR3 protein. The table has nearly 800,000 distinct CDR3 sequences, 56% seen once. About this clonotype itself: Its antigen remains unidentified.

CDR3 length equals 15 residues. Germline loops: CDR1 DFQATT, CDR2 SNEGSKA (reference sequence). Trimming took off 2 bases at V and 3 bases at J, with 14 bases between the two ends. This receptor was obtained from a man aged 40-49 years in good health. The chain joins TRBV20-1 to TRBJ1-5, with unresolved D. The sequenced material came from blood. CDR3 in amino acids: CSARRVSDYNQPQHF. DNA for the CDR3: TGCAGTGCTAGAAGAGTTTCAGACTACAATCAGCCCCAGCATTTT.